The source of this TCR beta chain is a study of blood T cell repertoires in COVID-19. Study overall: COVID-19 samples, acute and convalescent, were from the United States, Italy and Spain.

CDR1 is MNHEY, CDR2 SVGAGI, per germline. The CDR3 is 13 residues long. Trimming took 0 bases from V and 8 from J, leaving 7 bases between them. Some clones are missing from TCRdb's copy, which holds only in-frame ones; the method was immunoSEQ multiplex PCR. The sample lists over 200,000 clones, around 82% occurring once. This chain uses TRBV6-5 with TRBJ1-4; D is ambiguous. This sequence originates from a man between 35 and 55 years old with active or convalescent COVID-19. The specimen sequenced was peripheral blood. CDR3 loop: CASSYSRGEKLFF. The CDR3 DNA follows: TGTGCCAGCAGTTACTCGAGAGGGGAAAAACTGTTTTTT.